The clone carrying this T cell receptor beta chain was detected many times. The target antigen is unknown. This entry is derived from a study of CD8 T cells in ankylosing spondylitis. In making TCR beta libraries, quantitative 5'-RACE with molecular barcodes was used. MiXCR was run by TCRdb on the 5' RACE reads, yielding one entry per CDR3 protein. Among roughly 190,000 distinct CDR3 sequences listed, 10% to 15% were seen once. Study-level points and caveats: Blood from ankylosing spondylitis patients appeared to carry a characteristic roughly 8-variant TCR beta motif.

The clonotype was recovered from a male donor with ankylosing spondylitis or in good health (not recorded which). Input material: blood, either unsorted or a sorted T cell fraction (not recorded which).

The chain's CDR3 is CASSPGTSGQETQYF. In nucleotides, the CDR3 is TGTGCCAGCAGCCCTGGGACTAGCGGTCAAGAGACCCAGTACTTC. The chain is built from TRBV6-4 and TRBJ2-5; 11 positions match TRBD2. Germline V lookup: CDR1 MRHNA, CDR2 SNTAGT. V shed 6 bases, J shed 2 bases, and the junction held 5 bases outside the gene matches. This CDR3 has 15 amino acids.